The 4 T cell receptor beta chains reported below all come from one sample, sequenced in a study of T cells in Graves' hyperthyroidism and ophthalmopathy (dated by TCRdb to about 2019). Receptors were amplified or captured by multiplex PCR. The instrument given in TCRdb is Illumina HiSeq 2000. The TCR beta CDR3 regions were amplified from the RNA transcripts. A first-round RT-PCR of the TCR CDR3 used the HTBI primer set with the Qiagen OneStep RT-PCR kit. TCRdb took the public reads, trimmed them with fastp at Q25, ran MiXCR for clone calling and kept in-frame beta chains. A single entry per CDR3 protein holds the most common genes and DNA from its merged rows. The sample yields 550,000 to 700,000 distinct CDR3 sequences; roughly 15% were counted once. Together, the top ten hold approximately 4.2% of the sample. Sequencing input: blood. Receptors were obtained from a woman aged 40 to 50 with Graves' ophthalmopathy.

This clonotype was picked up many times. The V gene is TRBV28, the J gene TRBJ2-7; D remains ambiguous. Germline V CDR1 and CDR2: MDHEN, SYDVKM. This CDR3 comprises 13 residues. V was cut by 5 bases and J by 0 bases, with 8 bases left in between. In DNA, the CDR3 is TGTGCCAGCAGTACTTTATACTCCTACGAGCAGTACTTC. The encoded protein is CASSTLYSYEQYF.

The chain carries TRBV20-1 and TRBJ1-2, with D tentatively TRBD1 (5 bases). This CDR3 is 13 amino acids long. Trimming shortened V by 1 base and J by 8 bases, and 14 bases separated the two germline ends. Per germline, CDR1 DFQATT and CDR2 SNEGSKA (reference sequence). CDR3 sequence: CSARASRGIGYTF. The DNA for the CDR3 is TGCAGTGCTAGAGCTAGCCGGGGGATCGGCTACACCTTC.

Note on this clonotype: This may be a read error, as it is one base from a much larger clone. The chain has TRBV19 and TRBJ2-2; 9 bases line up with TRBD1. The CDR3 spans 14 residues. Germline-derived CDR1 and CDR2 are LNHDA and SQIVND (reference sequence). Trimming took 4 bases from V and 5 from J; bases not matched to a gene: 2. The CDR3: CASSRTGVTGELFF. The CDR3 bases are TGTGCCAGTAGTAGGACAGGGGTTACCGGGGAGCTGTTTTTT. Looking up the rest from reference TRBV19 and TRBJ2-2 gives the full variable domain: DGGITQSPKYLFRKEGQNVTLSCEQNLNHDAMYWYRQDPGQGLRLIYYSQIVNDFQKGDIAEGYSVSREKKESFPLTVTSAQKNPTAFYLCASSRTGVTGELFFGEGSRLTVL.

This sequence joins TRBV7-9 and TRBJ1-1; maybe TRBD1 (5 bases). CDR1 is SEHNR, CDR2 FQNEAQ, per germline (reference sequence). V was trimmed by 5 bases and J by 6 bases, leaving 16 bases between them. The CDR3 runs 14 residues. The CDR3 sequence is CASSRQGEMPEAFF. The DNA of the CDR3 is TGTGCCAGCAGCCGACAAGGGGAAATGCCTGAAGCTTTCTTT.